These 25 T cell receptor beta chains were sequenced from one sample in a study of cytomegalovirus exposure and HLA in healthy donors. PCR employed 60 Vbeta and 13 Jbeta primers. Only in-frame clones appear in the TCRdb table, and some are missing; sequencing was by immunoSEQ multiplex PCR. The profile shows 100,000 to 120,000 clones, 65% to 85% of them singletons. The sample consisted of PBMCs. The receptors were gathered from a man aged 18-30 years in good health and CMV-seronegative.

The chain carries TRBV28 and TRBJ2-1; 14 bases match TRBD2. The V and J ends lost 6 bases and 9 bases, in that order; junction bases with no gene match: 4. Germline V gene sequence: CDR1 MDHEN, CDR2 SYDVKM. The CDR3 has 14 residues. This CDR3 reads CASRGTSGSGEQFF. The CDR3 DNA sequence: TGTGCCAGCAGAGGGACTAGCGGGAGTGGTGAGCAGTTCTTC.

V is TRBV7-8 and J is TRBJ1-2; 12 nucleotides match TRBD1. CDR3 length: 15 residues. CDR1 and CDR2 from the germline V gene are SGHVS and FQNEAQ. Trimming at V came to 2 bases and at J to 5 bases, leaving 3 bases not matched to a gene. For the CDR3, the DNA is TGTGCCAGCAGCTTAAGGGGACAGGGGGCTTATGGCTACACCTTC. The encoded protein is CASSLRGQGAYGYTF.

The V and J genes are TRBV30 and TRBJ2-7; possibly TRBD2 for D (6 bases). This CDR3 comprises 14 residues. Germline V gene lookup returns CDR1 GTSNPN and CDR2 SVGIG (reference sequence). Between the trimmed V and J ends, which lost 3 bases and 1 base, there was a span of 13 bases. The DNA for the CDR3 is TGTGCCTGGAGGGGCGTCGCGGGGTCCTACGAGCAGTACTTC. Translation gives CAWRGVAGSYEQYF.

To note about this clone: The junction does not match germline at one end; this may be a read error. J is TRBJ2-7 and V is TRBV27, with 10 bases lining up with TRBD1. This CDR3 spans 12 amino acids. Germline V lookup: CDR1 MNHEY, CDR2 SMNVEV (reference sequence). The CDR3 sequence is CASSSWDRGMVF. CDR3 nucleotide sequence: TGTGCCAGCAGTTCGTGGGACAGGGGAATGGTTTTC.

The rearrangement uses TRBV5-1 and TRBJ2-1; D unresolved. CDR1 SGHRS and CDR2 YFSETQ come from the germline V gene. The CDR3 runs to 14 residues. The V end was cut by 4 bases, the J end by 1 base, with 9 bases between. DNA for the CDR3: TGCGCCAGCAGCCCGTACTCATCCTACAATGAGCAGTTCTTC. Translating it yields CASSPYSSYNEQFF.

This clone has a handful of counts. V and J are TRBV6-5 and TRBJ2-1; possible D gene TRBD1, 6 bases. The CDR3 consists of 16 residues. Germline V gene sequence: CDR1 MNHEY, CDR2 SVGAGI. Deletions cut 4 bases from V and 0 bases from J, with 13 bases between. This chain's CDR3 is CASSFVSRGSYNEQFF. In nucleotides, the CDR3 is TGTGCCAGCAGTTTTGTGAGCAGGGGCTCCTACAATGAGCAGTTCTTC.

This chain joins TRBV28 and TRBJ2-7; weak D call: TRBD1 (6 bases). Trimming took off 10 bases at V and 4 bases at J, with 20 bases between the two ends. This CDR3 comprises 14 residues. Germline lookup yields CDR1 MDHEN and CDR2 SYDVKM. The CDR3 region is CATFQGGVGYEQYF. In DNA, the CDR3 is TGTGCCACCTTTCAAGGGGGAGTCGGGTACGAGCAGTACTTC.

This rearrangement joins TRBV5-1 to TRBJ2-3; D might be TRBD2 (6 bases). The CDR3 extends over 15 amino acids. Germline V gives CDR1 SGHRS, CDR2 YFSETQ. V lost 4 bases to trimming and J lost 2 bases, with 14 bases between them. CDR3 nucleotides: TGCGCCAGCAGCCAGGGACTTACCGCCACAGATACGCAGTATTTT. Its protein is CASSQGLTATDTQYF.

V is TRBV4-2 and J is TRBJ2-7; 7 bases align to TRBD2. This CDR3 spans 16 amino acids. J gave up 0 bases and V 0 bases, and 5 bases lay outside the gene matches. Germline V lookup: CDR1 LGHNA, CDR2 YNFKEQ. The CDR3 nucleotides are TGTGCCAGCAGCCAAGACCTCCGGACTAGCTCCTACGAGCAGTACTTC. Translating gives CASSQDLRTSSYEQYF.

V usage is TRBV28 and J usage is TRBJ1-2; D is uncertain. The CDR3 runs 13 residues. V gave up 2 bases and J gave up 2 bases, with 6 bases separating them. CDR1 is MDHEN, CDR2 SYDVKM, per germline. The CDR3 region has the DNA TGTGCCAGCAGTTTAGCGGGAAACTATGGCTACACCTTC. This translates into CASSLAGNYGYTF.

CDR3 nucleotide sequence: TGTGCCAGCAGCTTACAAGGACAGGCAAACTATGGCTACACCTTC. Its protein is CASSLQGQANYGYTF. This chain links TRBV7-9 with TRBJ1-2; TRBD1 aligns across 7 bases. The junction had 5 bases not matched to a gene; V was cut back by 2 bases and J by 2 bases. The CDR3 is 15 amino acids. CDR1 SEHNR and CDR2 FQNEAQ come from the germline V gene (reference sequence). Supplemented by reference TRBV7-9 and TRBJ1-2, the full variable domain reads DTGVSQNPRHKITKRGQNVTFRCDPISEHNRLYWYRQTLGQGPEFLTYFQNEAQLEKSRLLSDRFSAERPKGSFSTLEIQRTEQGDSAMYLCASSLQGQANYGYTFGSGTRLTVV.

This sequence joins TRBV9 and TRBJ2-2, with D possibly TRBD2 on 6 matching bases. CDR3 length: 18 amino acids. Germline lookup yields CDR1 SGDLS and CDR2 YYNGEE. V was cut by 0 bases and J by 4 bases, with 19 bases left in between. This CDR3 reads CASSVGSPGEWTTGELFF. CDR3 DNA sequence: TGTGCCAGCAGCGTAGGTAGTCCGGGAGAGTGGACCACCGGGGAGCTGTTTTTT. Full variable domain (remainder filled in from reference TRBV9 and TRBJ2-2): DSGVTQTPKHLITATGQRVTLRCSPRSGDLSVYWYQQSLDQGLQFLIQYYNGEERAKGNILERFSAQQFPDLHSELNLSSLELGDSALYFCASSVGSPGEWTTGELFFGEGSRLTVL.

This chain joins TRBV6-4 and TRBJ2-1, with D tentatively TRBD1 (6 bases). Trimming pared 2 bases from V and 9 bases from J, leaving 17 bases between. The CDR3 loop spans 15 amino acids. The germline V gene encodes CDR1 MRHNA and CDR2 SNTAGT. The CDR3, as DNA: TGTGCCAGCAGTGACACAGGGTCGCCCCTAGGTGAGCAGTTCTTC. It codes for CASSDTGSPLGEQFF.

A few counts support this clone. The rearrangement joins TRBV9 to TRBJ2-2, with 7 bases aligning to TRBD1. V dropped 0 bases and J dropped 0; count of bases not matched to a gene: 2. The CDR3 runs to 16 residues. From germline, CDR1 is SGDLS and CDR2 YYNGEE. For the CDR3, the DNA is TGTGCCAGCAGCGTAGCGACAGGGACGAACACCGGGGAGCTGTTTTTT. It encodes CASSVATGTNTGELFF.

The V and J genes are TRBV5-6 and TRBJ2-1; D may be TRBD1 (5 bases). The CDR3 is 14 amino acids. The V and J ends lost 3 bases and 5 bases respectively, with 12 bases between them. CDR1 and CDR2 from the germline V gene are SGHDT and YYEEEE. This chain's CDR3 is CASSWASGNNEQFF. CDR3 nucleotide sequence: TGTGCCAGCAGCTGGGCCTCAGGGAACAATGAGCAGTTCTTC. The full variable domain, rest sourced from reference TRBV5-6 and TRBJ2-1, is DAGVTQSPTHLIKTRGQQVTLRCSPKSGHDTVSWYQQALGQGPQFIFQYYEEEERQRGNFPDRFSGHQFPNYSSELNVNALLLGDSALYLCASSWASGNNEQFFGPGTRLTVL.

In its sample, this clone was seen a few times. V gene TRBV28 combines with J gene TRBJ2-5, with D perhaps matching TRBD1 (5 bases). Matching the DNA end better, TRBJ2-7 makes the J call doubtful. The CDR3 consists of 13 residues. Per germline, CDR1 MDHEN and CDR2 SYDVKM. The CDR3 is CASSLQELGEQYF. DNA for the CDR3: TGTGCCAGCAGCTTACAGGAATTGGGCGAGCAGTACTTC.

The V gene is TRBV27, the J gene TRBJ1-6; TRBD1 aligns across 8 bases. The CDR3 spans 14 residues. The V and J ends lost 5 bases and 8 bases, in that order; junction bases with no gene match: 5. In germline, CDR1 is MNHEY, CDR2 SMNVEV (reference sequence). The CDR3 loop is CASSRQGFYSPLHF. CDR3 DNA: TGTGCCAGCAGTAGACAGGGGTTCTATTCACCCCTCCACTTT.

The chain recombines TRBV10-2 with TRBJ2-7, with D maybe TRBD2 (5 bases). V was clipped by 5 bases and J by 3 bases, with 14 bases between them. In germline, CDR1 is WSHSY, CDR2 SAAADI. CDR3 length equals 14 residues. CDR3 DNA: TGCGCCAGCAGTCCCCTAGCAGCTCGCTACGAGCAGTACTTC. This gives the protein CASSPLAARYEQYF.

This chain connects TRBV7-2 to TRBJ2-2; TRBD2 might be the D (5 bases). CDR3 length: 13 amino acids. V was clipped by 3 bases and J by 7 bases, with 9 bases between them. Germline V CDR1 and CDR2: SGHTA, FQGNSA. The CDR3 bases are TGTGCCAGCAGCTTTGGGAGTCACGGGGAGCTGTTTTTT. It translates to CASSFGSHGELFF.

This chain joins TRBV6-5 and TRBJ1-2, with 11 bases fitting TRBD1. The length of the CDR3 is 13 residues. Germline trimming cut 4 bases from V and 6 bases from J; bases unmatched to any gene: 1. Germline CDR1 MNHEY, CDR2 SVGAGI. This chain's CDR3 is CASSWDRGNGYTF. The CDR3 nucleotides read TGTGCCAGCAGTTGGGACAGGGGGAATGGCTACACCTTC.

There are a few counts of this clone. The CDR3 loop reads CASSFYASGETQYF. The CDR3, as DNA: TGTGCCAGCAGCTTCTACGCTAGCGGGGAGACCCAGTACTTC. The chain couples TRBV7-9 to TRBJ2-5, with 8 bases fitting TRBD2. V lost 3 bases, J lost 5 bases, and 5 bases stayed unmatched. Germline CDR1 is SEHNR and CDR2 is FQNEAQ (reference sequence). The CDR3 extends over 14 amino acids.

V and J are TRBV5-4 and TRBJ2-5; D may be TRBD2 (5 bases). The CDR3 has 13 amino acids. The V end lost 0 bases, the J end lost 5 bases, and 8 bases lay between the germline ends. Germline CDR1 and CDR2: SGHNT and YYREEE (reference sequence). CDR3: CASSLVRGETQYF. The CDR3 coding sequence is TGTGCCAGCAGCTTGGTCCGGGGTGAGACCCAGTACTTC.

This chain links TRBV7-9 with TRBJ1-2; the D gene is possibly TRBD1 (5 bases). The germline V gene has CDR1 SEHNR and CDR2 FQNEAQ (reference sequence). Trimming took off 5 bases at V and 2 bases at J, with 9 bases between the two ends. CDR3 length equals 13 residues. The CDR3 loop is CASSATGNYGYTF. The DNA of the CDR3 is TGTGCCAGCAGCGCAACAGGAAACTATGGCTACACCTTC.

This clone was counted a single time. CDR3 nucleotide sequence: TGCGCCAGCAGCCAGATGACAGACTCTGGAAACACCATATATTTT. It translates to CASSQMTDSGNTIYF. This chain connects TRBV4-3 to TRBJ1-3; perhaps TRBD1 as D (5 bases). This CDR3 region has 15 residues. Between the trimmed V and J ends, which lost 3 bases and 0 bases, there was a span of 9 bases. CDR1 is LGHNA, CDR2 YSLEER, per germline.

This chain connects TRBV6-5 to TRBJ2-1; D is perhaps TRBD1 (5 bases). The germline V gene encodes CDR1 MNHEY and CDR2 SVGAGI. The CDR3 is 14 residues long. Deletions cut 1 base from V and 4 bases from J, with 8 bases between. The CDR3 region has the DNA TGTGCCAGCAGTTACTGGCAGGGATACAATGAGCAGTTCTTC. This encodes CASSYWQGYNEQFF.